Shown below are 20 T cell receptor beta chains from a single sample sequenced in a study of patients and donors after allogeneic stem cell transplantation. TCRdb redid the calling of the RT-PCR reads with MiXCR, one entry per CDR3 protein. Here the sample spans hundreds of thousands of distinct CDR3 sequences, approximately 16% being singletons. Sequencing input: blood, either unsorted or a sorted T cell fraction (not recorded which). These receptors originate from a human donor who was either an allogeneic HSCT recipient or a stem cell or donor lymphocyte infusion donor (not recorded which). It is not recorded whose cells these are; they may come from a transplant donor.

The chain employs TRBV4-1 and TRBJ2-7; weak D call: TRBD2 (6 bases). Germline-derived CDR1 and CDR2 are MGHRA and YSYEKL. Trimming removed 0 bases at V and 5 bases at J, with 14 bases between. The CDR3 loop spans 15 amino acids. The CDR3 sequence: CASSQEEGRSDEQYF. CDR3 coding DNA: TGCGCCAGCAGCCAAGAGGAGGGGCGGAGCGACGAGCAGTACTTC.

This clonotype was seen a few times. The chain recombines TRBV11-3 with TRBJ2-3; D is unclear. This CDR3 has 14 amino acids. The germline gives CDR1 SGHNT, CDR2 YENEEA. The V end lost 6 bases, the J end lost 7 bases, and 17 bases lay between the germline ends. Written as DNA, the CDR3 is TGTGCCAGCAGTCTGGCAGGAGAGCTTCATACGCAGTATTTT. Protein sequence: CASSLAGELHTQYF.

The V call is TRBV5-4, the J call TRBJ1-2; D is perhaps TRBD1 (6 bases). There are 15 residues in the CDR3. Germline V gives CDR1 SGHNT, CDR2 YYREEE (reference sequence). V was shortened by 3 bases and J by 0 bases, with 12 bases between the two germline ends. CDR3 amino acids: CASSSGQRANYGYTF. CDR3 nucleotide sequence: TGTGCCAGCAGCTCTGGACAGAGAGCTAACTATGGCTACACCTTC.

The table lists this clonotype with many counts. The V and J genes are TRBV7-2 and TRBJ2-7, with 8 bases aligning to TRBD1. Germline V lookup: CDR1 SGHTA, CDR2 FQGNSA. Trimming removed 1 base from V and 3 bases from J; junction bases left unmatched: 5. The CDR3 totals 15 residues. The CDR3 reads CASSLEAGGRYEQYF. CDR3 in DNA: TGTGCCAGCAGCTTAGAGGCAGGGGGCCGCTACGAGCAGTACTTC.

This clonotype came up a few times. This chain joins TRBV11-2 and TRBJ1-5; D is undetermined. The germline V gene encodes CDR1 SGHAT and CDR2 FQNNGV. The CDR3 runs 14 residues. Trimming shortened V by 2 bases and J by 6 bases, and 11 bases separated the two germline ends. DNA for the CDR3: TGTGCCAGCAGCTTAATGGCCCGGGCTCAGCCCCAGCATTTT. It yields the protein CASSLMARAQPQHF. The complete variable domain, with remaining parts taken from reference TRBV11-2 and TRBJ1-5, reads EAGVAQSPRYKIIEKRQSVAFWCNPISGHATLYWYQQILGQGPKLLIQFQNNGVVDDSQLPKDRFSAERLKGVDSTLKIQPAKLEDSAVYLCASSLMARAQPQHFGDGTRLSIL.

This clonotype has only a few counts. V usage is TRBV4-2 and J usage is TRBJ2-5; TRBD1 is a possible D gene (5 bases). Deletions cut 0 bases from V and 3 bases from J, with 11 bases between. The CDR3 covers 15 residues. Germline CDR1 reads LGHNA; CDR2 reads YNFKEQ. CDR3 nucleotides: TGTGCCAGCAGCCAAGAAGGGGTCAGAGAAGAGACCCAGTACTTC. Translated: CASSQEGVREETQYF.

The chain couples TRBV11-2 to TRBJ2-1; D uncertain. CDR1 SGHAT and CDR2 FQNNGV come from the germline V gene. This CDR3 is built from 11 residues. V shed 7 bases and J shed 9 bases, with 10 bases lying between them. The CDR3 bases are TGTGCCAGCACCGAACGGAGTGAGCAGTTCTTC. This encodes CASTERSEQFF.

The chain has TRBV7-2 and TRBJ2-6; D might be TRBD1 (5 bases). The CDR3 length is 16 residues. Trimming took off 5 bases at V and 0 bases at J, with 11 bases between the two ends. Germline CDR1 reads SGHTA; CDR2 reads FQGNSA. The CDR3 sequence is CASSAGHTSGANVLTF. Here the CDR3 DNA reads TGTGCCAGCAGCGCAGGACACACCTCTGGGGCCAACGTCCTGACTTTC. Drawing the rest from reference TRBV7-2 and TRBJ2-6, the complete variable domain is GAGVSQSPSNKVTEKGKDVELRCDPISGHTALYWYRQSLGQGLEFLIYFQGNSAPDKSGLPSDRFSAERTGGSVSTLTIQRTQQEDSAVYLCASSAGHTSGANVLTFGAGSRLTVL.

Only a few counts were recorded for this clonotype. The V and J genes are TRBV11-2 and TRBJ2-3; D might be TRBD2 (6 bases). Between the trimmed V and J ends, which lost 3 bases and 6 bases, there was a span of 19 bases. CDR1 and CDR2 from the germline V gene are SGHAT and FQNNGV. The CDR3 runs to 16 residues. The CDR3 nucleotides are TGTGCCAGCAGCTTGGATTCAATTGGGGGGATCGATACGCAGTATTTT. Amino acid sequence: CASSLDSIGGIDTQYF. The full variable domain, rest sourced from reference TRBV11-2 and TRBJ2-3, is EAGVAQSPRYKIIEKRQSVAFWCNPISGHATLYWYQQILGQGPKLLIQFQNNGVVDDSQLPKDRFSAERLKGVDSTLKIQPAKLEDSAVYLCASSLDSIGGIDTQYFGPGTRLTVL.

This clonotype was seen at least ten times. J is TRBJ1-1 and V is TRBV5-1; 7 bases fit TRBD1. The V gene's germline CDR1 is SGHRS and CDR2 YFSETQ. Losses at the gene ends were 1 base for V and 4 bases for J; bases not matched to a gene: 4. The CDR3 spans 14 residues. CDR3 coding DNA: TGCGCCAGCAGCTTGAAGGGGGCGGGCACTGAAGCTTTCTTT. Amino acids: CASSLKGAGTEAFF.

This clonotype was seen a handful of times. V gene TRBV5-1 combines with J gene TRBJ1-1; 7 nucleotides match TRBD1. J was trimmed by 4 bases and V by 4 bases; bases with no gene match: 4. This CDR3 comprises 13 residues. Germline V gene lookup returns CDR1 SGHRS and CDR2 YFSETQ. This CDR3 reads CASSQQGPTEAFF. The CDR3 DNA follows: TGCGCCAGCAGCCAACAGGGGCCCACTGAAGCTTTCTTT.

The chain joins TRBV9 to TRBJ2-2; the D gene is possibly TRBD1 (6 bases). Germline CDR1 SGDLS, CDR2 YYNGEE. Trimming cost V 1 base and J 4 bases, with 17 bases left between them. The CDR3 runs 17 residues. DNA for the CDR3: TGTGCCAGCAGCGTAAGGGTTGGGCAGGGGAGCACCGGGGAGCTGTTTTTT. Protein: CASSVRVGQGSTGELFF.

The chain couples TRBV20-1 to TRBJ1-2; possibly TRBD1 for D (6 bases). The germline CDR1 and CDR2 sequences are DFQATT and SNEGSKA (reference sequence). The CDR3 contains 14 residues. The germline V and J ends were trimmed by 8 bases and 2 bases, with 18 bases remaining between them. The DNA for the CDR3 is TGCAGTCCAGCTAATGGCAGGGGAAACTATGGCTACACCTTC. It yields the protein CSPANGRGNYGYTF.

The V gene is TRBV6-2 or TRBV6-3, the J gene TRBJ1-1; D unresolved. With 6 bases removed from V and 0 bases from J, the gap between germline ends came to 23 bases. CDR3 size: 18 residues. Germline V gives CDR1 MNHEY, CDR2 SVGEGT. The CDR3 sequence: CASRARQGLRFMNTEAFF. In DNA, the CDR3 is TGTGCCAGCAGAGCCCGACAAGGCCTACGTTTCATGAACACTGAAGCTTTCTTT.

This clonotype was picked up a small number of times. V and J are TRBV14 and TRBJ2-5; 12 bases are a match to TRBD2. The CDR3 has 17 residues. V shed 4 bases and J 3 bases; nucleotides not matched to a gene: 9. CDR1 is SGHDN, CDR2 FVKESK, per germline. CDR3 protein: CASSRLRLAGDKETQYF. CDR3 nucleotides: TGTGCCAGCAGCCGACTCCGACTAGCGGGAGATAAAGAGACCCAGTACTTC.

The sample holds a few counts of this clonotype. The CDR3 protein is CATSSSWGEQFF. Here the CDR3 DNA reads TGTGCCACCAGTTCTAGCTGGGGGGAGCAGTTCTTC. V and J are TRBV24-1 and TRBJ2-1; D might be TRBD1 or TRBD2, each matching 5 bases. CDR1 and CDR2 from the germline V gene are KGHDR and SFDVKD. The CDR3 is made up of 12 amino acids. V was cut by 6 bases and J by 10 bases, with 12 bases left in between.

This clonotype was counted only a few times. The chain employs TRBV4-1 and TRBJ2-7; the match to TRBD2 covers 7 bases. The germline gives CDR1 MGHRA, CDR2 YSYEKL. This CDR3 is 14 amino acids long. The trim removed 4 bases at V and 3 bases at J, leaving 6 bases unmatched. CDR3 region: CASSRPTSSYEQYF. The CDR3 DNA is TGCGCCAGCAGCCGACCGACTAGCAGCTACGAGCAGTACTTC.

To note about this clonotype: Germline and junction disagree at one end, which may indicate a read error. This chain connects TRBV15 to TRBJ2-1; 8 bases are a match to TRBD2. Germline V gene lookup returns CDR1 LNHNV and CDR2 YYDKDF (reference sequence). The CDR3 contains 15 residues. This CDR3 is CAASRDQRERNEQFF. The CDR3, as DNA: TGTGCCGCCAGCAGAGACCAGCGGGAGAGGAATGAGCAGTTCTTC.

As DNA, the CDR3 is TGTGCCAGCAGTTACTCGCGCAGGGGGAGGACAGATACGCAGTATTTT. Residues: CASSYSRRGRTDTQYF. The V call is TRBV6-5, the J call TRBJ2-3; a possible D gene is TRBD1 (7 bases). The CDR3 is 16 amino acids. Germline loops: CDR1 MNHEY, CDR2 SVGAGI. Trimming took 0 bases from V and 3 from J, leaving 13 bases between them.

This clonotype showed up many times. This chain links TRBV12-3 or TRBV12-4 with TRBJ1-5; D possibly corresponds to TRBD1 (5 bases). The CDR3 sequence is 15 residues long. V dropped 7 bases and J dropped 2 bases, with 15 bases sitting between them. Written as DNA, the CDR3 is TGTGCCAGCACTCCCCGGGGGGAGGGCAATCAGCCCCAGCATTTT. This encodes CASTPRGEGNQPQHF.